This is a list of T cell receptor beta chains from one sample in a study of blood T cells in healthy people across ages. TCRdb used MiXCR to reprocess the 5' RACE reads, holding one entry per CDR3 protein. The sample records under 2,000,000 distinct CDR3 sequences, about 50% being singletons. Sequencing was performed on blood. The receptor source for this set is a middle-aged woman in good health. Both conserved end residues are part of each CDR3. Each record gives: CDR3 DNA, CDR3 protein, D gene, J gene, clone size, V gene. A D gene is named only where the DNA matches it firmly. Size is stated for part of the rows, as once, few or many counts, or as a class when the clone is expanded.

TGTGCCAGCAGCCTACAGGGAGGCCTCCTAGATGAGCAGTTCTTC,CASSLQGGLLDEQFF,.,TRBJ2-1,.,TRBV28
TGTGCCAGCGTGGGTGTTAGGGGCTCCGAGCAGTACTTC,CASVGVRGSEQYF,.,TRBJ2-7,few,TRBV6-5
TGTGCCAGCAACCCAGGGAGCGGCTCTTACAATGAGCAGTTCTTC,CASNPGSGSYNEQFF,.,TRBJ2-1,.,TRBV7-8
TGCGCCAGCAGCTCGGCCCCGGGATCTCTACCGGGGGGCTACACCTTC,CASSSAPGSLPGGYTF,.,TRBJ1-2,few,TRBV5-1
TGTGCCATCAGTGAGGGGAACAGGGTGACAGATACGCAGTATTTT,CAISEGNRVTDTQYF,.,TRBJ2-3,.,TRBV10-3
TGTGCCATCGGCTCCTACAATGAGCAGTTCTTC,CAIGSYNEQFF,.,TRBJ2-1,few,TRBV28
TGTGCCAGCACCCTACCCCCGGCAGATACGCAGTATTTT,CASTLPPADTQYF,.,TRBJ2-3,.,TRBV6-2/TRBV6-3
TGCGCCAGCAGCCACTCCAGGGACATCCTCACAGATACGCAGTATTTT,CASSHSRDILTDTQYF,.,TRBJ2-3,.,TRBV4-1
TGTGCCAGCACCCTAGGGGGGAACACTGAAGCTTTCTTT,CASTLGGNTEAFF,.,TRBJ1-1,many,TRBV6-5
TGCGCCAGCAGCTTGGCCGGGTGGGCAGTTTCCGGGGGCAATGAGCAGTTCTTC,CASSLAGWAVSGGNEQFF,.,TRBJ2-1,.,TRBV5-1
TGCAGTGCTAGAGATAGGGTTAACTATGGCTACACCTTC,CSARDRVNYGYTF,.,TRBJ1-2,few,TRBV20-1
TGCGCCAGCAGCCAAGGGTTCGGGGTTGGCGAAAAACTGTTTTTT,CASSQGFGVGEKLFF,.,TRBJ1-4,.,TRBV4-3
TGTGCCACCAGTGATGTTGCGACTCCCTCTGGGGCCAACGTCCTGACTTTC,CATSDVATPSGANVLTF,.,TRBJ2-6,few,TRBV24-1
TGCAGTGCTAGCAGGCCGGGACAGGGAGCGGAGACCCAGTACTTC,CSASRPGQGAETQYF,TRBD1,TRBJ2-5,few,TRBV20-1
TGTGCCAGCAGCTTAATTTCAGGGATGAACACTGAAGCTTTCTTT,CASSLISGMNTEAFF,.,TRBJ1-1,.,TRBV7-9
TGTGCCAGCAGTGAATCCAGCCTCATGAGGAAGACCCAGTACTTC,CASSESSLMRKTQYF,.,TRBJ2-5,.,TRBV25-1
TGTGCCAGCAGTTACGTGGGACAGGGCTATGGCTACACCTTC,CASSYVGQGYGYTF,TRBD1,TRBJ1-2,few,TRBV6-5
TGTGCCAGCAGCCGACGACTGACAGGGACTAGCAATCAGCCCCAGCATTTT,CASSRRLTGTSNQPQHF,TRBD1,TRBJ1-5,few,TRBV12-3/TRBV12-4
TGCGCCGGCAGAGACCTAGGGGGCCCAATTAATTCACCCCTCCACTTT,CAGRDLGGPINSPLHF,TRBD1,TRBJ1-6,.,TRBV4-1
TGTGCCACCAGCAGAGTCTTAGCAGGGGAGCAGTTCTTC,CATSRVLAGEQFF,.,TRBJ2-1,.,TRBV15
TGTGCCAGCAGTTATTGGACCACAGATACGCAGTATTTT,CASSYWTTDTQYF,.,TRBJ2-3,few,TRBV6-2/TRBV6-3
TGCGCCAGCGCCAGGCTAGCGGGGACAGAGACCCAGTACTTC,CASARLAGTETQYF,TRBD2,TRBJ2-5,.,TRBV5-1
TGCGCCAGCAGCTTGGACTATTTCACAGATACGCAGTATTTT,CASSLDYFTDTQYF,.,TRBJ2-3,few,TRBV5-1
TGCAGTGCTAGTTGGGGGCAAGAATATCAGCCCCAGCATTTT,CSASWGQEYQPQHF,.,TRBJ1-5,.,TRBV20-1
TGCGCCAGCAGCCCACCGACTAGCGGTCTCCAAGAGACCCAGTACTTC,CASSPPTSGLQETQYF,TRBD2,TRBJ2-5,few,TRBV5-1
TGCAGTGCTCCAGGGGCTCAAGAGACCCAGTTCTTC,CSAPGAQETQFF,.,TRBJ2-1,.,TRBV20-1
TGCGCCAGCAGCCAAGTGGACAGTGCCTACGAGCAGTACTTC,CASSQVDSAYEQYF,.,TRBJ2-7,.,TRBV4-3
TGCGCCAGCAGCTTGGTTTCCAGCTCGAATAATGAGCAGTTCTTC,CASSLVSSSNNEQFF,.,TRBJ2-1,.,TRBV5-1